The rows below give T cell receptor beta chains drawn from one sample of a study of cytomegalovirus exposure and HLA in healthy donors. Sequencing used immunoSEQ multiplex PCR; TCRdb keeps in-frame clones, though not all of them. The repertoire holds over 150,000 clones, with about 80% as singletons. Sequencing was done on a sample of PBMCs. The receptors were sampled from a woman under 40 in good health and CMV-seronegative. Each CDR3 is given with its conserved first and last residue. A D gene is named only where the DNA matches it firmly. Size values are once, few and many counts, or a class for expanded clones, and some rows have none.

>TRBV5-1|TRBJ1-4|NA|NA
CASSLLSTNEKLFF
TGCGCCAGCAGCCTTTTATCAACTAATGAAAAACTGTTTTTT
>TRBV19|TRBJ1-6|NA|NA
CASSIQGGDSPLHF
TGTGCCAGTAGTATACAGGGAGGCGATTCACCCCTCCACTTT
>TRBV18|TRBJ2-6|NA|NA
CASSLQGLSGANVLTF
TGTGCCAGCTCACTACAGGGTCTTTCTGGGGCCAACGTCCTGACTTTC
>TRBV6-6|TRBJ2-7|few|TRBD2
CASSPGTSGTGQYF
TGTGCCAGCAGCCCCGGGACTAGCGGTACGGGGCAGTACTTC
>TRBV4-1|TRBJ2-3|NA|NA
CASSDTPFSPHTDTQYF
TGCGCCAGCAGCGACACCCCGTTTTCCCCCCACACAGATACGCAGTATTTT
>TRBV27|TRBJ1-6|NA|NA
CASSLLGSTSPLHF
TGTGCCAGCAGTTTATTGGGCTCCACCTCACCCCTCCACTTT
>TRBV5-4|TRBJ1-1|NA|NA
CASSLVTELVF
TGTGCCAGCAGCTTGGTAACGGAGCTGGTCTTT
>TRBV5-1|TRBJ2-7|few|NA
CASSSPQPGLPTAEAYEQYF
TGCGCCAGCAGCTCCCCCCAACCGGGACTTCCAACCGCGGAGGCCTACGAGCAGTACTTC
>TRBV13|TRBJ2-3|NA|TRBD2
CASSFHASPGTSGTSTDTQYF
TGTGCCAGCAGCTTCCACGCAAGTCCCGGGACTAGCGGCACTAGCACAGATACGCAGTATTTT
>TRBV9|TRBJ1-2|NA|TRBD1
CASSLGTGGLGYTF
TGTGCCAGCAGCTTAGGGACAGGGGGCCTCGGCTACACCTTC
>TRBV4-2|TRBJ2-3|NA|TRBD2
CASSQDPAGTDTQYF
TGTGCCAGCAGCCAAGATCCAGCGGGAACAGATACGCAGTATTTT
>TRBV30|TRBJ2-3|few|TRBD1
CAWSDITGGRADTQYF
TGTGCCTGGAGTGACATCACAGGGGGCCGGGCAGATACGCAGTATTTT
>TRBV29-1|TRBJ2-1|NA|TRBD2
CSVNTLWTRVNNEQFF
TGCAGCGTTAATACCTTGTGGACTAGGGTAAACAATGAGCAGTTCTTC
>TRBV10-3|TRBJ2-7|NA|NA
CAIRDEGVGSYEQYF
TGTGCCATCAGAGATGAGGGAGTGGGGTCCTACGAGCAGTACTTC
>TRBV12-5|TRBJ1-2|NA|NA
CASGLYQGSGYTF
TGTGCTAGTGGTTTGTATCAGGGCAGCGGCTACACCTTC
>TRBV5-1|TRBJ1-1|NA|TRBD1
CASSWGTGGNTEAFF
TGCGCCAGCAGCTGGGGGACAGGGGGGAACACTGAAGCTTTCTTT
>TRBV21-1|TRBJ2-3|NA|NA
CASSKKNSLSTDTQYF
TGTGCCAGCAGCAAAAAAAATAGCCTAAGCACAGATACGCAGTATTTT
>TRBV6-4|TRBJ1-1|once|TRBD1
CASSNTGERTEAFF
TGTGCCAGCAGCAATACAGGGGAAAGGACTGAAGCTTTCTTT
>TRBV2|TRBJ2-7|NA|TRBD1
CASSVGTDGVRYF
TGTGCCAGCAGTGTGGGGACAGATGGGGTCCGGTACTTC
>TRBV15|TRBJ1-2|NA|NA
CATSSDSNYGYTF
TGTGCCACCAGCAGCGACAGTAACTATGGCTACACCTTC
>TRBV12-5|TRBJ2-1|once|NA
CASGLAGVNEQFF
TGTGCTAGTGGTTTGGCAGGGGTCAATGAGCAGTTCTTC
>TRBV19|TRBJ2-7|NA|TRBD1
CASSIRDRPWEQYF
TGTGCCAGTAGTATTCGGGACAGGCCATGGGAGCAGTACTTC
>TRBV11-2|TRBJ2-1|NA|TRBD2
CASSFDVAGGREQFF
TGTGCCAGCAGTTTCGACGTAGCGGGAGGGAGGGAGCAGTTCTTC
>TRBV29-1|TRBJ2-7|NA|NA
CSVEDHRDEQYF
TGCAGCGTTGAAGATCACAGGGACGAGCAGTACTTC
>TRBV7-6|TRBJ2-3|once|NA
CASSTIRTDTQYF
TGTGCCAGCAGCACCATTCGGACAGATACGCAGTATTTT
>TRBV6-1|TRBJ2-5|NA|NA
CASSVWGQGQETQYF
TGTGCCAGCAGTGTATGGGGTCAGGGACAAGAGACCCAGTACTTC
>TRBV5-6|TRBJ1-1|few|NA
CASSLDRSRQPTEAFF
TGTGCCAGCAGCTTGGATCGGTCAAGACAGCCCACTGAAGCTTTCTTT
>TRBV28|TRBJ1-4|NA|NA
CASSSGLREKLFF
TGTGCCAGCAGTTCGGGACTCAGAGAAAAACTGTTTTTT
>TRBV30|TRBJ1-6|NA|NA
CAWRRTGNSPLHF
TGTGCCTGGAGGAGAACAGGGAATTCACCCCTCCACTTT
>TRBV5-5|TRBJ1-1|NA|NA
CASSLAIDRLSEAFF
TGTGCCAGCAGCTTGGCTATCGACAGGCTATCGGAAGCTTTCTTT
>TRBV18|TRBJ2-5|NA|TRBD2
CASSYTSGQETQYF
TGTGCCAGCTCCTACACTAGCGGCCAAGAGACCCAGTACTTC
>TRBV30|TRBJ2-1|NA|NA
CAWSPQGYEQFF
TGTGCCTGGAGTCCACAGGGTTATGAGCAGTTCTTC
>TRBV29-1|TRBJ2-5|few|NA
CSVRKAGGETQYF
TGCAGCGTTAGGAAGGCGGGCGGAGAGACCCAGTACTTC
>TRBV19|TRBJ2-2|NA|NA
CASSIQINTGELFF
TGTGCCAGTAGTATACAGATAAACACCGGGGAGCTGTTTTTT
>TRBV19|TRBJ2-4|NA|NA
CASSSTGFGAKNIQYF
TGTGCCAGTAGTTCTACGGGATTTGGAGCCAAAAACATTCAGTACTTC
>TRBV30|TRBJ2-2|NA|NA
CAWRGSYTGELFF
TGTGCCTGGAGGGGCAGCTACACCGGGGAGCTGTTTTTT
>TRBV14|TRBJ2-3|few|NA
CASSQIQLRTDTQYF
TGTGCCAGCAGCCAAATACAGCTACGCACAGATACGCAGTATTTT
>TRBV9|TRBJ1-5|NA|TRBD1
CASSRDSNQPQHF
TGTGCCAGCAGCAGGGACAGTAATCAGCCCCAGCATTTT
>TRBV29-1|TRBJ2-5|NA|TRBD2
CSVEGAGVETQYF
TGCAGCGTTGAAGGGGCGGGGGTCGAGACCCAGTACTTC
>TRBV5-1|TRBJ2-1|NA|NA
CASSYLYRRRDSYNEQFF
TGCGCCAGCAGCTATTTGTACCGGAGGCGGGACTCCTACAATGAGCAGTTCTTC
>TRBV4-1|TRBJ1-1|NA|NA
CASRLVWQGNTEAFF
TGCGCCAGCAGATTGGTATGGCAGGGGAACACTGAAGCTTTCTTT
>TRBV5-1|TRBJ1-4|NA|NA
CASSLSGGVGEKLFF
TGCGCCAGCAGCTTGTCGGGGGGCGTAGGGGAAAAACTGTTTTTT
>TRBV15|TRBJ1-4|NA|NA
CATGGATNEKLFF
TGTGCCACAGGGGGGGCAACTAATGAAAAACTGTTTTTT
>TRBV27|TRBJ1-2|NA|TRBD1
CASSPWDRIYGYTF
TGTGCCAGCAGTCCCTGGGACAGAATCTACGGCTACACCTTC
>TRBV6-6|TRBJ2-3|NA|NA
CASKETSTDTQYF
TGTGCCAGCAAGGAGACTAGCACAGATACGCAGTATTTT
>TRBV19|TRBJ1-1|NA|NA
CASTTATMLNTEAFF
TGTGCCAGTACCACTGCCACGATGTTGAACACTGAAGCTTTCTTT
>TRBV11-1|TRBJ2-3|NA|TRBD1
CASSLRTGSTDTQYF
TGTGCCAGCAGCTTAAGGACAGGGAGCACAGATACGCAGTATTTT
>TRBV6-1|TRBJ1-1|NA|NA
CASSEAAGGSVTEAFF
TGTGCCAGCAGTGAAGCGGCAGGCGGGTCAGTCACTGAAGCTTTCTTT
>TRBV7-3|TRBJ2-7|few|NA
CASSLTGDTSYEQYF
TGTGCCAGCAGCTTAACGGGCGACACCTCCTACGAGCAGTACTTC
>TRBV7-8|TRBJ2-1|NA|NA
CASSLGPPYYNEQFF
TGTGCCAGCAGCTTAGGCCCCCCCTACTACAATGAGCAGTTCTTC
>TRBV10-2|TRBJ1-1|NA|TRBD1
CASRGQGKTEAFF
TGCGCCAGCAGGGGACAGGGGAAGACTGAAGCTTTCTTT
>TRBV27|TRBJ1-4|NA|TRBD1
CASRAGTAEKLFF
TGTGCCAGCAGGGCCGGGACAGCTGAAAAACTGTTTTTT
>TRBV7-2|TRBJ2-7|NA|TRBD2
CASSKSMTSGRYEQYF
TGTGCCAGCAGCAAAAGTATGACTAGCGGGAGGTACGAGCAGTACTTC
>TRBV6-6|TRBJ2-1|NA|TRBD2
CASRPLAGTYNEQFF
TGTGCCAGCAGGCCTCTAGCGGGGACCTACAATGAGCAGTTCTTC
>TRBV10-3|TRBJ1-3|NA|TRBD1
CAIGEYPGQVTSGNTIYF
TGTGCCATCGGCGAATATCCGGGACAGGTTACCTCTGGAAACACCATATATTTT
>TRBV7-7|TRBJ2-1|few|TRBD2
CASSSSGLDNEQFF
TGTGCCAGCAGCTCATCTGGACTAGACAATGAGCAGTTCTTC
>TRBV30|TRBJ1-4|NA|NA
CAWSVLGGATNEKLFF
TGTGCCTGGAGTGTATTGGGGGGGGCAACTAATGAAAAACTGTTTTTT
>TRBV7-2|TRBJ1-2|NA|NA
CASSLSHRPLRGGYTF
TGTGCCAGCAGCTTGAGTCACCGTCCCCTCCGGGGTGGCTACACCTTC
>TRBV5-1|TRBJ2-3|NA|TRBD2
CASSLANWAGGSLRTDTQYF
TGCGCCAGCAGCTTGGCCAATTGGGCGGGGGGTTCTTTGCGCACAGATACGCAGTATTTT
>TRBV5-6|TRBJ1-4|NA|NA
CASSLERGFDANEKLFF
TGTGCCAGCAGCTTGGAGCGGGGTTTTGACGCTAATGAAAAACTGTTTTTT